This T cell receptor beta chain was captured in a study of CD8 T cells in ankylosing spondylitis (dated by TCRdb to the late 2010s). Broadly, across the study: The study profiled T cell receptor beta repertoires in healthy donors and ankylosing spondylitis patients to find disease-linked TCR variants. Peripheral blood was sampled, and synovial fluid was additionally collected from ankylosing spondylitis patients. The full study cohort comprised 25 ankylosing spondylitis patients and approximately 100 healthy donors. On the study overall, not on this receptor specifically: Significant enrichment of the disease-linked clones was reported in matched synovial fluid samples from ankylosing spondylitis patients. In peripheral blood, the disease-linked clones were found at relatively low frequencies and had a CD8+ phenotype. Blood from ankylosing spondylitis patients appeared to be characterized by a TCR beta motif made up of several highly homologous amino acid variants. Some motif variants had previously been reported in the synovial fluid and blood of reactive arthritis patients, which suggests shared mechanisms of disease initiation.

From V the trimming removes 5 bases and from J it removes 5 bases, while the gene matches leave 11 bases of the junction unaccounted for. As encoded in the germline V gene, CDR1 is ENHRY while CDR2 is SYGVKD. The CDR3, from cysteine to phenylalanine, totals 16 residues. Only the CDR3 portion is preserved as DNA: 48 bases, with reading frame beginning at the first base. Sequencing was carried out with an Illumina HiSeq 2500. Quantitative 5'-RACE with molecular barcodes was the method used to prepare the TCR beta libraries. Turning to the authors' computational methods: A new computational method based on a probabilistic model of VDJ rearrangement was used to identify disease-linked TCR variants. TCRdb applied fastp at Q25 and MiXCR to the public reads, then kept only in-frame beta chains. Merged by CDR3 protein, the rows form single entries marked with the most common genes and DNA. The V and J calls and clone size are TCRdb's, not the authors'. Counted in this sample were roughly 140,000 distinct CDR3 sequences; under 45% of them appeared once. Around 15% of the sample is taken by the ten largest.

Of note for this clonotype: Which antigen it targets is not known. No much larger clone exists at a distance of one base, and base qualities are not known.

Synovial fluid samples and blood samples obtained from the same ankylosing spondylitis patients were matched. Recombination linked TRBV10-3 to TRBJ1-4; TRBD1 matches 7 bases in the middle. The clonotype originates from a male donor with ankylosing spondylitis. Sequencing was done on a sample of synovial fluid, either unsorted or a sorted T cell fraction (not recorded which). CDR3 sequence: CAISPVRQGVNEKLFF. The nucleotide sequence is TGTGCCATCAGTCCAGTTCGACAGGGCGTAAATGAAAAACTGTTTTTT.